The 23 T cell receptor beta chains below come from one sample, sequenced in a study of OX40 agonist ivuxolimab in advanced cancers. Generated by immunoSEQ multiplex PCR, the TCRdb table keeps only in-frame clones and is missing some. Counted here are tens of thousands of clones, 85% to 90% occurring once; the ten biggest clones make up less than 2%. The sample was CD4+ or CD8+ T cells sorted from blood, taken in a trial of the OX40 agonist ivuxolimab. The receptors were gathered from an adult with an advanced solid tumor such as melanoma, head and neck, liver or kidney cancer.

The chain combines TRBV11-1 with TRBJ2-3; 7 bases map to TRBD2. Germline V gives CDR1 SGHAT, CDR2 FQDESV (reference sequence). V was pared by 6 bases and J by 2 bases, with 8 bases of the junction left unmatched. This CDR3 has 15 residues. The CDR3 sequence is CASRKSGTHTDTQYF. For the CDR3, the DNA is TGTGCCAGCAGGAAAAGCGGGACTCACACAGATACGCAGTATTTT. The entire variable domain, with the rest obtained from reference TRBV11-1 and TRBJ2-3, is as follows: EAEVAQSPRYKITEKSQAVAFWCDPISGHATLYWYRQILGQGPELLVQFQDESVVDDSQLPKDRFSAERLKGVDSTLKIQPAELGDSAMYLCASRKSGTHTDTQYFGPGTRLTVL.

The rearrangement joins TRBV7-2 to TRBJ2-2; no clear D. Trimming cost V 4 bases and J 6 bases, with 9 bases left between them. The CDR3 is 13 amino acids. The germline V gene has CDR1 SGHTA and CDR2 FQGNSA. CDR3 loop: CASSSRPAGELFF. Here the CDR3 DNA reads TGTGCCAGCAGCTCCAGACCGGCCGGGGAGCTGTTTTTT.

The chain carries TRBV28 and TRBJ2-2; possibly TRBD2 for D (6 bases). CDR3 size: 12 residues. Germline loops: CDR1 MDHEN, CDR2 SYDVKM. Trimming took off 5 bases at V and 7 bases at J, with 8 bases between the two ends. The CDR3 loop reads CASSVRGGELFF. CDR3 bases: TGTGCCAGCAGTGTGCGGGGCGGGGAGCTGTTTTTT.

The genes are TRBV25-1 and TRBJ2-7; tentative D call: TRBD2 (6 bases). Germline V lookup: CDR1 MGHDK, CDR2 SYGVNS. V gave up 2 bases and J gave up 6 bases, with 17 bases separating them. The CDR3 runs to 15 residues. The CDR3 DNA reads TGTGCCAGCAGTGAAATCGGGGGATTCTGGTCCGAGCAGTACTTC. This gives the protein CASSEIGGFWSEQYF.

This chain joins TRBV28 and TRBJ1-2; no firm D call. Trimming removed 2 bases at V and 0 bases at J, with 7 bases between. This CDR3 spans 14 amino acids. Germline V gene data show CDR1 as MDHEN and CDR2 as SYDVKM. CDR3 coding DNA: TGTGCCAGCAGTTTAACGGTCCCTAACTATGGCTACACCTTC. It is translated as CASSLTVPNYGYTF.

Only one count was recorded for this clone. The chain couples TRBV19 to TRBJ2-2, with D hard to call. The CDR3 runs 14 residues. The V and J ends lost 9 bases and 5 bases respectively, with 16 bases between them. Germline V lookup: CDR1 LNHDA, CDR2 SQIVND (reference sequence). This CDR3 is CASSLGWGTGELFF. The DNA for the CDR3 is TGTGCCAGCTCCTTAGGGTGGGGTACCGGGGAGCTGTTTTTT.

Concerning this clone: The same CDR3 is also encoded by other DNA sequences in this sample. The chain is built from TRBV2 and TRBJ1-1, with D uncertain. V was cut by 4 bases and J by 0 bases, with 9 bases left in between. The V gene's germline CDR1 is SNHLY and CDR2 FYNNEI. This CDR3 has 14 residues. This chain's CDR3 is CASSVNSMNTEAFF. The CDR3, as DNA: TGTGCCAGCAGTGTCAACAGTATGAACACTGAAGCTTTCTTT.

This chain links TRBV10-3 with TRBJ2-3; TRBD2 agrees at 10 bases. The trim removed 8 bases at V and 2 bases at J, leaving 7 bases unmatched. Germline CDR1 reads ENHRY; CDR2 reads SYGVKD. The CDR3 covers 15 residues. CDR3 sequence: CAISTSGTLTDTQYF. The CDR3 region has the DNA TGTGCCATCTCCACTAGCGGGACCCTCACAGATACGCAGTATTTT.

The chain recombines TRBV18 with TRBJ2-3; 9 positions match TRBD2. In germline, CDR1 is KGHSH, CDR2 LQKENI. V lost 6 bases and J lost 6; bases outside the gene matches: 7. There are 14 residues in the CDR3. The CDR3 region is CASSPGLASDTQYF. CDR3 in DNA: TGTGCCAGCTCCCCTGGACTAGCGAGCGATACGCAGTATTTT.

The chain uses TRBV2 and TRBJ2-7, with D maybe TRBD1 (6 bases). The CDR3 has 12 amino acids. CDR1 and CDR2 from the germline V gene are SNHLY and FYNNEI. V was pared by 6 bases and J by 4 bases, with 10 bases between. CDR3: CASRQGRYEQYF. The CDR3 region has the DNA TGTGCCAGCAGACAGGGAAGATACGAGCAGTACTTC. Variable domain in full (rest from reference TRBV2 and TRBJ2-7): EPEVTQTPSHQVTQMGQEVILRCVPISNHLYFYWYRQILGQKVEFLVSFYNNEISEKSEIFDDQFSVERPDGSNFTLKIRSTKLEDSAMYFCASRQGRYEQYFGPGTRLTVT.

CDR3: CAWSVQTNTEAFF. The DNA of the CDR3 is TGTGCCTGGAGTGTACAGACGAACACTGAAGCTTTCTTT. The chain combines TRBV30 with TRBJ1-1; D remains unclear. Germline CDR1 GTSNPN, CDR2 SVGIG (reference sequence). This CDR3 has 13 residues. V was clipped by 0 bases and J by 1 base, with 6 bases between them.

This chain links TRBV12-2 with TRBJ2-7; TRBD1, the table's D call, lacks a check against the DNA. TRBV12-2 is given as a pseudogene. The length of the CDR3 is 18 residues. The CDR3 sequence is CASRLARFAGTDSYEQYF. Written as DNA, the CDR3 is TGTGCAAGTCGCTTAGCGAGATTTGCCGGGACAGACTCCTACGAGCAGTACTTC.

V usage is TRBV11-1 and J usage is TRBJ2-6, with D possibly matching TRBD1 (6 bases). This CDR3 region has 19 residues. Germline loops: CDR1 SGHAT, CDR2 FQDESV (reference sequence). Trimming took off 0 bases at V and 0 bases at J, with 15 bases between the two ends. CDR3 bases: TGTGCCAGCAGCTTAGCGAGCCAATTACAGGGCTCTGGGGCCAACGTCCTGACTTTC. Its protein product is CASSLASQLQGSGANVLTF.

This clone was detected only a few times. Here the CDR3 DNA reads TGCGCCAGCAGTGAATTGTCGGGAGGCACCGGGGAGCTGTTTTTT. Its translation is CASSELSGGTGELFF. V usage is TRBV10-1 and J usage is TRBJ2-2; 7 bases are shared with TRBD2. Trimming cost V 3 bases and J 4 bases; bases outside gene matches: 5. The CDR3 has 15 amino acids. Germline CDR1 is WNHNN and CDR2 is SYGVQD (reference sequence).

The J gene is TRBJ2-3, the V gene TRBV7-8, with a possible D match to TRBD2 (6 bases). V was pared by 8 bases and J by 1 base, with 10 bases between. This CDR3 is 13 amino acids long. The germline V gene encodes CDR1 SGHVS and CDR2 FQNEAQ. CDR3 amino acids: CASGGARTDTQYF. CDR3 sequence (DNA): TGTGCCAGCGGCGGGGCCCGCACAGATACGCAGTATTTT.

The chain is built from TRBV2 and TRBJ2-5; D uncertain. The CDR3 totals 13 residues. V lost 4 bases to trimming and J lost 11 bases, with 17 bases between them. The V gene's germline CDR1 is SNHLY and CDR2 FYNNEI. CDR3 region: CASSASVLPDQYF. For the CDR3, the DNA is TGTGCCAGCAGTGCCAGCGTCCTCCCCGATCAGTACTTC.

This chain connects TRBV2 to TRBJ2-1; weak D call: TRBD2 (5 bases). The CDR3 extends over 15 amino acids. The ends were cut back, 6 bases at V and 0 bases at J, with 12 bases in the middle. Germline CDR1 reads SNHLY; CDR2 reads FYNNEI. The CDR3 DNA follows: TGTGCCAGCAGGGTAGCGCTAAGCTCCTACAATGAGCAGTTCTTC. Amino acids: CASRVALSSYNEQFF.

The V gene is TRBV7-8, the J gene TRBJ1-5, with 9 bases fitting TRBD1. V was pared by 4 bases and J by 1 base, with 2 bases of the junction left unmatched. Germline values: CDR1 SGHVS, CDR2 FQNEAQ. The CDR3 runs to 15 residues. CDR3 coding DNA: TGTGCCAGCAGCTCCGGACAGGGGAGCAATCAGCCCCAGCATTTT. Residues: CASSSGQGSNQPQHF.

The chain links TRBV9 to TRBJ2-7; D gene unclear. The ends were cut back, 4 bases at V and 0 bases at J, with 14 bases in the middle. The CDR3 extends over 15 amino acids. Germline V CDR1 and CDR2: SGDLS, YYNGEE. Written as DNA, the CDR3 is TGTGCCAGCAGCCCCCGGAGCGAGAGCTCCTACGAGCAGTACTTC. Translating it yields CASSPRSESSYEQYF.

In nucleotides, the CDR3 is TGTGCCAGCAGTACTCGCACACAAAGTCGGGCCAACGTCCTGACTTTC. This encodes CASSTRTQSRANVLTF. V is TRBV28 and J is TRBJ2-6; D gene uncertain. The ends were cut back, 5 bases at V and 5 bases at J, with 16 bases in the middle. Germline CDR1 and CDR2: MDHEN and SYDVKM. CDR3 length: 16 amino acids.

The chain recombines TRBV7-9 with TRBJ1-1; tentatively, D is TRBD1 (5 bases). The V and J ends lost 5 bases and 6 bases respectively, with 16 bases between them. The germline V gene encodes CDR1 SEHNR and CDR2 FQNEAQ (reference sequence). This CDR3 is built from 14 residues. CDR3 nucleotide sequence: TGTGCCAGCAGCCCACGGGGGTCGCCTCCTGAAGCTTTCTTT. Translated: CASSPRGSPPEAFF.

This rearrangement joins TRBV6-5 to TRBJ2-3, with TRBD2 matching 9 bases. The length of the CDR3 is 13 residues. In germline, CDR1 is MNHEY, CDR2 SVGAGI. V trimming: 7 bases; J trimming: 5 bases; junction bases outside the gene matches: 4. The CDR3: CASMSSGRDTQYF. The CDR3 DNA reads as TGTGCCAGCATGAGTAGCGGGAGAGATACGCAGTATTTT.

The CDR3 sequence is CASSLGSQTDNEQFF. CDR3 coding DNA: TGTGCCAGCAGTTTAGGGTCGCAAACGGACAATGAGCAGTTCTTC. The chain recombines TRBV28 with TRBJ2-1; D not resolved. The V gene's germline CDR1 is MDHEN and CDR2 SYDVKM. V shed 2 bases and J shed 5 bases, with 13 bases lying between them. The CDR3 sequence is 15 residues long.